The 32 T cell receptor beta chains below all came from one sample that was sequenced in a study of cytomegalovirus exposure and HLA in healthy donors. Researchers ran the PCR with 60 Vbeta and 13 Jbeta primers. Sequencing was performed with immunoSEQ multiplex PCR; in TCRdb, only in-frame clones are kept and a portion is missing. There are approximately 120,000 clones in the sample; 80% to 85% occur only once, and around 1% lies in the top ten. Sample: PBMCs. The receptors stem from a woman younger than 45 in good health and CMV-seronegative.

The V call is TRBV10-3, the J call TRBJ1-2, with TRBD1 matching over 7 bases. CDR1 and CDR2 from the germline V gene are ENHRY and SYGVKD. J gave up 0 bases and V 0 bases, and 7 bases lay outside the gene matches. This CDR3 has 17 amino acids. The CDR3 DNA sequence: TGTGCCATCAGTGAGTCATGGGACAGATATTCTAACTATGGCTACACCTTC. It is translated as CAISESWDRYSNYGYTF.

The chain is built from TRBV7-2 and TRBJ1-2; D not resolved. Germline CDR1 and CDR2: SGHTA and FQGNSA. This CDR3 has 16 amino acids. Trimming took 1 base from V and 2 from J, leaving 14 bases between them. The chain's CDR3 is CASSLGITLQNYGYTF. As DNA, the CDR3 is TGTGCCAGCAGCTTAGGGATTACCTTACAGAACTATGGCTACACCTTC.

This chain connects TRBV2 to TRBJ2-3, with 14 bases matching TRBD2. Trimming removed 3 bases from V and 2 bases from J; junction bases left unmatched: 10. CDR3 length equals 19 residues. Looked up from germline, CDR1 is SNHLY and CDR2 is FYNNEI. In DNA form, the CDR3 reads TGTGCCAGCAGTGATCCCGGACTAGCGGGGGGCATTAACACAGATACGCAGTATTTT. Amino acid sequence: CASSDPGLAGGINTDTQYF.

The chain links TRBV7-9 to TRBJ2-5; 10 bases align to TRBD1. CDR1 is SEHNR and CDR2 is FQNEAQ in the germline V gene (reference sequence). V gave up 3 bases and J gave up 2 bases; unmatched junction bases: 3. The CDR3 has 15 amino acids. CDR3 nucleotide sequence: TGTGCCAGCAGCTTCCCGGGACAGGGGCAAGAGACCCAGTACTTC. This encodes CASSFPGQGQETQYF.

The chain has TRBV4-3 and TRBJ1-1; D is perhaps TRBD1 (5 bases). There are 14 residues in the CDR3. Germline V lookup: CDR1 LGHNA, CDR2 YSLEER. The germline V and J ends were trimmed by 2 bases and 8 bases, with 15 bases remaining between them. The CDR3 loop reads CASSQFEGVSEAFF. DNA of the CDR3: TGCGCCAGCAGCCAATTTGAAGGGGTAAGCGAAGCTTTCTTT.

Only one count was recorded for this clone. V is TRBV25-1 and J is TRBJ1-1; 7 bases align to TRBD1. V lost 4 bases and J lost 8; bases outside the gene matches: 7. The germline gives CDR1 MGHDK, CDR2 SYGVNS. The length of the CDR3 is 13 residues. CDR3 sequence: CASSAQGGHEAFF. The DNA of the CDR3 is TGTGCCAGCAGTGCTCAGGGGGGTCACGAAGCTTTCTTT.

The rearrangement joins TRBV27 to TRBJ1-6, with 7 bases that match TRBD1. Germline CDR1 reads MNHEY; CDR2 reads SMNVEV (reference sequence). The CDR3 has 15 residues. The J segment lost 5 bases and the V segment lost 2 bases, leaving 3 bases of the junction unmatched. CDR3 sequence (DNA): TGTGCCAGCAGTTTAAACAGGGGCGATAATTCACCCCTCCACTTT. The encoded protein is CASSLNRGDNSPLHF.

The chain uses TRBV18 and TRBJ1-1; D gene unclear. The CDR3 loop spans 16 amino acids. From germline, CDR1 is KGHSH and CDR2 LQKENI. V lost 2 bases, J lost 0 bases, and 13 bases lay in between. For the CDR3, the DNA is TGTGCCAGCTCACCAGGTAATCCAAGCATGAACACTGAAGCTTTCTTT. Translation gives CASSPGNPSMNTEAFF.

The V call is TRBV27, the J call TRBJ2-3, with 7 positions matching TRBD2. This CDR3 region has 15 residues. Per the germline V gene, CDR1 is MNHEY and CDR2 is SMNVEV (reference sequence). V gave up 2 bases and J gave up 1 base; unmatched junction bases: 3. Here the CDR3 DNA reads TGTGCCAGCAGTTTACGGCTAGCGGGCACAGATACGCAGTATTTT. The encoded protein is CASSLRLAGTDTQYF.

The chain employs TRBV18 and TRBJ1-2; D gene ambiguous. The germline gives CDR1 KGHSH, CDR2 LQKENI. Trimming shortened V by 3 bases and J by 0 bases, and 8 bases separated the two germline ends. The CDR3 has 14 residues. CDR3 in DNA: TGTGCCAGCTCACCCGTCCAGGCTAACTATGGCTACACCTTC. Translating gives CASSPVQANYGYTF.

V gene TRBV14 combines with J gene TRBJ2-3, with 8 bases lining up with TRBD1. This CDR3 has 15 residues. Germline loops: CDR1 SGHDN, CDR2 FVKESK. V dropped 4 bases and J dropped 2; count of bases not matched to a gene: 5. This chain's CDR3 is CASSPRTGYTDTQYF. CDR3 coding DNA: TGTGCCAGCAGCCCCCGGACAGGGTACACAGATACGCAGTATTTT.

This clone was detected a few times. V is TRBV9 and J is TRBJ2-3; 10 bases are a match to TRBD2. Germline V gene sequence: CDR1 SGDLS, CDR2 YYNGEE. J lost 2 bases, V lost 3 bases, and 3 bases had no gene match. The CDR3 sequence is 15 residues long. The CDR3 coding sequence is TGTGCCAGCAGCGCTAGCGGGAGTCCCACAGATACGCAGTATTTT. The encoded protein is CASSASGSPTDTQYF.

This sequence joins TRBV4-3 and TRBJ2-3; 8 bases agree with TRBD1. The CDR3 sequence is 17 residues long. Per the germline V gene, CDR1 is LGHNA and CDR2 is YSLEER. The V and J ends lost 2 bases and 0 bases, in that order; junction bases with no gene match: 7. CDR3 sequence reads: CASSQQGAGISTDTQYF. CDR3 sequence (DNA): TGCGCCAGCAGCCAACAGGGGGCGGGGATTAGCACAGATACGCAGTATTTT.

The rearrangement links TRBV6-1 to TRBJ1-2, with 8 bases identical to TRBD1. The CDR3 spans 16 residues. The germline gives CDR1 MNHNS, CDR2 SASEGT. Trimming cost V 0 bases and J 8 bases; bases outside gene matches: 11. Here the CDR3 DNA reads TGTGCCAGCAGTGAAGCGTGGCTGACAGGGGTGCTCGGCTACACCTTC. Its translation: CASSEAWLTGVLGYTF.

The chain employs TRBV5-1 and TRBJ2-7; no definite D call. The germline V and J ends were trimmed by 1 base and 3 bases, with 14 bases remaining between them. The CDR3 is 15 amino acids. CDR1 SGHRS and CDR2 YFSETQ come from the germline V gene. CDR3 residues: CASSLIETGNYEQYF. As DNA, the CDR3 is TGCGCCAGCAGCTTGATCGAGACGGGTAACTACGAGCAGTACTTC.

The rearrangement uses TRBV6-1 and TRBJ1-5; D remains unclear. This CDR3 region has 13 residues. Germline assignment: CDR1 MNHNS and CDR2 SASEGT. Trimming removed 7 bases from V and 0 bases from J, with 7 bases in between. The CDR3 is CASIEASNQPQHF. The CDR3 bases are TGTGCCAGCATTGAGGCTAGCAATCAGCCCCAGCATTTT.

The chain recombines TRBV5-1 with TRBJ2-1; 7 bases map to TRBD1. From germline, CDR1 is SGHRS and CDR2 YFSETQ. The CDR3 extends over 14 amino acids. V lost 3 bases, J lost 4 bases, and 4 bases stayed unmatched. The CDR3 nucleotides read TGCGCCAGCAGCTGGGGACAGATTTACAATGAGCAGTTCTTC. This codes for CASSWGQIYNEQFF.

V usage is TRBV6-5 and J usage is TRBJ1-2; no reliable D call. The germline CDR1 and CDR2 sequences are MNHEY and SVGAGI. This CDR3 is built from 11 residues. Trimming removed 8 bases at V and 4 bases at J, with 8 bases between. The DNA for the CDR3 is TGTGCCAGCGGGGAGGGCTATGGCTACACCTTC. Its translation is CASGEGYGYTF.

The chain combines TRBV11-1 with TRBJ2-7; 8 positions match TRBD1. CDR1 is SGHAT and CDR2 is FQDESV in the germline V gene (reference sequence). The V and J ends lost 4 bases and 6 bases, in that order; junction bases with no gene match: 2. This CDR3 has 12 residues. The CDR3 protein is CASSSTGAEQYF. The CDR3 nucleotides read TGTGCCAGCAGCTCGACAGGGGCCGAGCAGTACTTC.

This chain uses TRBV30 with TRBJ1-4; 11 bases match TRBD1. After removal of 2 bases from V and 8 bases from J, the junction contained 4 bases not matched to a gene. Germline V gene sequence: CDR1 GTSNPN, CDR2 SVGIG (reference sequence). The CDR3 runs to 14 residues. DNA of the CDR3: TGTGCCTGGAGTAGGACAGGGGGCGGAGAAAAACTGTTTTTT. This codes for CAWSRTGGGEKLFF.

The chain joins TRBV5-4 to TRBJ1-1; D is uncertain. The V gene's germline CDR1 is SGHNT and CDR2 YYREEE (reference sequence). The CDR3 has 13 residues. Deletions cut 7 bases from V and 1 base from J, with 11 bases between. CDR3 DNA: TGTGCCAGCTCGCAGGTTCCGAACACTGAAGCTTTCTTT. Its translation is CASSQVPNTEAFF.

The CDR3 loop reads CASSDGLADGNEQFF. CDR3 nucleotides: TGTGCCAGCAGCGACGGACTAGCGGATGGGAATGAGCAGTTCTTC. V usage is TRBV7-9 and J usage is TRBJ2-1; 10 positions agree with TRBD2. The CDR3 sequence is 15 residues long. V lost 5 bases and J lost 7; bases outside the gene matches: 8. From germline, CDR1 is SEHNR and CDR2 FQNEAQ (reference sequence).

The genes are TRBV29-1 and TRBJ1-2, with a tentative D call TRBD1 (6 bases). Germline CDR1 is SQVTM and CDR2 is ANQGSEA. This CDR3 has 13 amino acids. Trimming left V 2 bases short and J 0 bases short, with 7 bases between. The CDR3, as DNA: TGCAGCGTTGAAACAGGGTCTAACTATGGCTACACCTTC. Its protein is CSVETGSNYGYTF.

The V gene is TRBV9, the J gene TRBJ2-2; 11 nucleotides align to TRBD2. The CDR3 has 16 residues. Per the germline V gene, CDR1 is SGDLS and CDR2 is YYNGEE. Germline trimming cut 1 base from V and 7 bases from J; bases unmatched to any gene: 6. The CDR3 DNA reads TGTGCCAGCAGCGTAACTAGCGGGAGTTCCGGCGGGGAGCTGTTTTTT. Translating gives CASSVTSGSSGGELFF.

The chain employs TRBV7-8 and TRBJ2-1; D not certain. CDR1 and CDR2 (germline): SGHVS, FQNEAQ. V gave up 0 bases and J gave up 7 bases, with 4 bases separating them. The CDR3 is 12 residues long. Here the CDR3 DNA reads TGTGCCAGCAGCTTAGCCCGGAATGAGCAGTTCTTC. Translated: CASSLARNEQFF.

This chain links TRBV6-4 with TRBJ2-1; D perhaps matches TRBD2 (5 bases). Per the germline V gene, CDR1 is MRHNA and CDR2 is SNTAGT. V shed 3 bases and J shed 8 bases, with 20 bases lying between them. The CDR3 contains 16 residues. The CDR3 sequence is CASSEISASGFDEQFF. CDR3 nucleotides: TGTGCCAGCAGTGAAATTTCGGCCTCGGGGTTCGATGAGCAGTTCTTC.

J is TRBJ2-1 and V is TRBV9, with D unclear. Deletions cut 2 bases from V and 8 bases from J, with 8 bases between. The CDR3 is 12 residues long. Germline assignment: CDR1 SGDLS and CDR2 YYNGEE. The CDR3 DNA reads as TGTGCCAGCAGCGTTTCGTTTGATGAGCAGTTCTTC. As protein: CASSVSFDEQFF.

For this clone: A junction end diverges from the germline sequence, so it may reflect a read error. The chain joins TRBV6-5 to TRBJ2-7; 7 bases match TRBD2. The CDR3 is 11 amino acids. Germline CDR1 is MNHEY and CDR2 is SVGAGI. The CDR3 region is CASSYRGEQCF. In DNA form, the CDR3 reads TGTGCCAGCAGTTACCGGGGGGAGCAGTGCTTC.

The V gene is TRBV6-1, the J gene TRBJ2-3, with D possibly TRBD1 on 5 matching bases. The CDR3 consists of 17 residues. In germline, CDR1 is MNHNS, CDR2 SASEGT. V was cut by 2 bases and J by 1 base, with 16 bases left in between. The CDR3 coding sequence is TGTGCCAGCAGTGAACTGAGTCGGCAGGGTGGCACAGATACGCAGTATTTT. Its translation: CASSELSRQGGTDTQYF.

The chain employs TRBV28 and TRBJ1-6, with D possibly matching TRBD1 (6 bases). CDR1 is MDHEN and CDR2 is SYDVKM in the germline V gene. The ends were cut back, 5 bases at V and 7 bases at J, with 12 bases in the middle. The CDR3 is made up of 14 amino acids. The CDR3 nucleotides read TGTGCCAGCAGTCCCCGGGACACGAATTCACCCCTCCACTTT. This codes for CASSPRDTNSPLHF.

The chain carries TRBV7-9 and TRBJ2-2; 8 nucleotides match TRBD2. Unmatched junction bases numbered 9, after V lost 9 bases and J lost 6 bases. The CDR3 is 14 residues long. Germline lookup yields CDR1 SEHNR and CDR2 FQNEAQ (reference sequence). CDR3: CASPRFSGAGELFF. The CDR3 nucleotides read TGTGCCAGTCCACGATTTAGCGGGGCCGGGGAGCTGTTTTTT.

As to this clone: An end of the junction differs from the germline gene, which may be a read error. Other DNA sequences in the same sample also yield this CDR3. The chain couples TRBV11-2 to TRBJ2-7; tentatively, D is TRBD1 (7 bases). Germline CDR1 SGHAT, CDR2 FQNNGV. The CDR3 runs to 14 residues. CDR3 residues: CASSLVWQGGKQYF. In nucleotides, the CDR3 is TGTGCCAGCAGCTTGGTGTGGCAGGGGGGTAAGCAGTACTTT.